This T cell receptor (beta chain) emerged from a study of blood T cell repertoires in COVID-19. Background on the study: Specimens from acute and convalescent COVID-19 originated in the United States, Italy and Spain. In each case, the material was cDNA or gDNA derived from T cells, B-cell-depleted T cells, or PBMCs.

Trimming stripped 3 bases from V and 3 bases from J, with 5 bases between. The CDR3 loop spans 11 amino acids. In germline, CDR1 is SQVTM, CDR2 ANQGSEA. Per the original methods: Nucleated cell number was recorded as an estimate derived from reference gene primer amplification. The method was immunoSEQ multiplex PCR; TCRdb's version includes in-frame clones alone and lacks a portion of them. The V and J calls and the clone size are those of that table, but D and trimming were determined from the DNA. The sample lists about 210,000 clones; about 91% were seen once. This sequence joins TRBV29-1 and TRBJ2-5; a possible D gene is TRBD1 (5 bases). The specimen was peripheral blood. The TCR originated in a middle-aged woman with acute or convalescent COVID-19. CDR3 sequence reads: CSVETEETQYF. As DNA, the CDR3 is TGCAGCGTTGAGACAGAAGAGACCCAGTACTTC.